A selection of T cell receptor beta chains follows, all from one sample in a study of shared clonotypes between healthy human individuals. Generated by immunoSEQ multiplex PCR, the TCRdb table keeps only in-frame clones and is missing some. There are around 2.1 million clones in the sample; 93% occur only once, and roughly 1.8% lies in the top ten. What was sequenced was naive CD8+ T cells from PBMCs. These receptors originate from a man aged 18 to 35 in good health. Some clones in this sample may be carry-over from other donors' samples. Both conserved end residues are part of each CDR3. D genes are given only for firm matches. A row's size may be missing; if present it is once, few, many or a size class.

. | TRBJ2-3 | 14 | once | TRBV5-1 | TGCGCCAGCAGCTTGCGGCTAGGGGCAGATACGCAGTATTTT | CASSLRLGADTQYF
TRBD1 | TRBJ1-1 | 16 | . | TRBV2 | TGTGCCAGCATCGGAATGTCGGGACAGGGGGGGGCCGCGGCTTTCTTT | CASIGMSGQGGAAAFF
TRBD1 | TRBJ1-4 | 17 | . | TRBV5-1 | TGCGCCAGCAGCTTGGAGGGACAGGGGTCCGGGAATGAAAAACTGTTTTTT | CASSLEGQGSGNEKLFF
TRBD2 | TRBJ2-7 | 15 | . | TRBV27 | TGTGCCAGCAGTCCCGAGTCCCAAGCGGGATACGAGCAGTACTTC | CASSPESQAGYEQYF
TRBD1 | TRBJ1-2 | 14 | . | TRBV6-5 | TGTGCCAGCAGTTATGGGACAGGAATTCATGGCTACACCTTC | CASSYGTGIHGYTF
. | TRBJ1-1 | 14 | . | TRBV28 | TGTGCCAGCAGTTCGGGACCCCTGGGCACTGAAGCTTTCTTT | CASSSGPLGTEAFF
TRBD2 | TRBJ2-5 | 15 | . | TRBV5-1 | TGCGCCAGCGCGCCCCGGGGGGGAGCGGGAGAGACCCAGTACTTC | CASAPRGGAGETQYF
. | TRBJ2-1 | 15 | . | TRBV18 | TGTGCCAGCTCACCACCGGTCTTTAGGGTCGGTGAGCAGTTCTTC | CASSPPVFRVGEQFF
. | TRBJ1-2 | 16 | . | TRBV28 | TGTGCCAGCATCTCCTCCAACGCGCCCCACAGGGATGGCTACACCTTC | CASISSNAPHRDGYTF
TRBD1 | TRBJ1-5 | 14 | . | TRBV2 | TGTGCCAGCAGTGGGGGGACAGGGAATAAGCCCCAGCATTTT | CASSGGTGNKPQHF
TRBD1 | TRBJ2-2 | 15 | . | TRBV27 | TGTGCCAGCAGTTCGCGACAGGGTATGACCGGGGAGCTGTTTTTT | CASSSRQGMTGELFF
TRBD1 | TRBJ1-5 | 15 | . | TRBV10-3 | TGTGCCATCAGTGAGGACAGGGGTCGGAATCAGCCCCAGCATTTT | CAISEDRGRNQPQHF
. | TRBJ2-7 | 20 | . | TRBV29-1 | TGCAGCGTGCATCTAGCCCCTCAAGGAAGCCTCTCTAGACCTTACTACGAGCAGTACTTC | CSVHLAPQGSLSRPYYEQYF
TRBD1 | TRBJ2-6 | 16 | once | TRBV6-1 | TGTGCCAGCAGTGAAACTGACAGGGTTGGGGCCAACGTCCTGACTTTC | CASSETDRVGANVLTF
. | TRBJ2-7 | 15 | once | TRBV5-1 | TGCGCCAAGCCCACCGACTCCGCGGTTCCCTACGAGCAGTACTTC | CAKPTDSAVPYEQYF
TRBD2 | TRBJ2-7 | 14 | . | TRBV2 | TGTGCCAGCACAATCGCGGGAGGGGAGGGCGAGCAGTACTTC | CASTIAGGEGEQYF
. | TRBJ2-7 | 15 | . | TRBV1 | TGCACCAGCAGCCAAGACTCTAGAACGATCGGCGAGCAGTACTTC | CTSSQDSRTIGEQYF
. | TRBJ1-1 | 14 | once | TRBV5-1 | TGCGCCAGCAGCTTGGGGGACGGGATAGTTGAAGCTTTCTTT | CASSLGDGIVEAFF
. | TRBJ2-7 | 13 | . | TRBV27 | TGTGCCAGCAGTGCAGGACAGACCTACGAGCAGTACTTC | CASSAGQTYEQYF
. | TRBJ1-5 | 16 | . | TRBV27 | TGTGCCAGCAGACAGGCGAGCGTTTATAGCAATCAGCCCCAGCATTTT | CASRQASVYSNQPQHF
. | TRBJ2-5 | 14 | . | TRBV6-5 | TGTGCCAGCAGTTACTCAAGGGATTGGGAGACCCAGTACTTC | CASSYSRDWETQYF
TRBD1 | TRBJ2-7 | 14 | . | TRBV27 | TGTGCCAGCAGTTCGACAGGGGCGACGGAAGAGCAGTACTTC | CASSSTGATEEQYF
. | TRBJ1-3 | 14 | . | TRBV5-1 | TGCGCCAGCAGCTGGACCGGCTCTGGAAACACCATATATTTT | CASSWTGSGNTIYF
TRBD2 | TRBJ2-1 | 14 | . | TRBV19 | TGTGCCAGTAGTGTTAGACTAGCGGACAATGAGCAGTTCTTC | CASSVRLADNEQFF
. | TRBJ2-4 | 14 | . | TRBV4-1 | TGCGCCAGCAGCCAGCCTATAGCCAAAAACATTCAGTACTTC | CASSQPIAKNIQYF
TRBD2 | TRBJ2-1 | 16 | . | TRBV9 | TGTGCCAGCAGCGCCGAAGCGGGGTCTTCCTACAATGAGCAGTTCTTC | CASSAEAGSSYNEQFF
. | TRBJ2-2 | 16 | . | TRBV7-9 | TGTGCCAGCAGCCCGAGCCCCGGGACACTCACCGGGGAGCTGTTTTTT | CASSPSPGTLTGELFF
. | TRBJ1-1 | 12 | once | TRBV19 | TGTGCCAGTAGGGGCCACCGGACAGAAGCTTTCTTT | CASRGHRTEAFF
. | TRBJ1-1 | 13 | . | TRBV5-1 | TGCGCCAGCAGCTTGGTGGGGGCCTCTGAAGCTTTCTTT | CASSLVGASEAFF
. | TRBJ1-1 | 15 | . | TRBV19 | TGTGCCAGTAGTATCTCGGGACACCCGAACACTGAAGCTTTCTTT | CASSISGHPNTEAFF
. | TRBJ2-7 | 14 | . | TRBV29-1 | TGCAGCGCCCGGTTGAGGGACGGAACCTACGAGCAGTACTTC | CSARLRDGTYEQYF
TRBD2 | TRBJ2-7 | 16 | . | TRBV27 | TGTGCCAGCAGTTCCCGGACTAGCGGGAGCTCCTACGAGCAGTACTTC | CASSSRTSGSSYEQYF
TRBD2 | TRBJ2-7 | 15 | . | TRBV29-1 | TGCAGCGTTGAGTTCGCTAGCGGGTGGTCCTACGAGCAGTACTTC | CSVEFASGWSYEQYF
TRBD1 | TRBJ2-1 | 13 | . | TRBV5-6 | TGTGCCAGCAGCGTAGGACAGGGCGATGAGCAGTTCTTC | CASSVGQGDEQFF
TRBD1 | TRBJ2-1 | 13 | . | TRBV6-5 | TGTGCCAGCAGCCCGGGACAGTACAATGAGCAGTTCTTC | CASSPGQYNEQFF
TRBD2 | TRBJ2-1 | 14 | once | TRBV28 | TGTGCCAGCAGTCCGGGAGGGGCGGGAAATGAGCAGTTCTTC | CASSPGGAGNEQFF
. | TRBJ2-3 | 15 | . | TRBV28 | TGTGCCAGCAGTTTACGGGGTCCTAGCACAGATACGCAGTATTTT | CASSLRGPSTDTQYF